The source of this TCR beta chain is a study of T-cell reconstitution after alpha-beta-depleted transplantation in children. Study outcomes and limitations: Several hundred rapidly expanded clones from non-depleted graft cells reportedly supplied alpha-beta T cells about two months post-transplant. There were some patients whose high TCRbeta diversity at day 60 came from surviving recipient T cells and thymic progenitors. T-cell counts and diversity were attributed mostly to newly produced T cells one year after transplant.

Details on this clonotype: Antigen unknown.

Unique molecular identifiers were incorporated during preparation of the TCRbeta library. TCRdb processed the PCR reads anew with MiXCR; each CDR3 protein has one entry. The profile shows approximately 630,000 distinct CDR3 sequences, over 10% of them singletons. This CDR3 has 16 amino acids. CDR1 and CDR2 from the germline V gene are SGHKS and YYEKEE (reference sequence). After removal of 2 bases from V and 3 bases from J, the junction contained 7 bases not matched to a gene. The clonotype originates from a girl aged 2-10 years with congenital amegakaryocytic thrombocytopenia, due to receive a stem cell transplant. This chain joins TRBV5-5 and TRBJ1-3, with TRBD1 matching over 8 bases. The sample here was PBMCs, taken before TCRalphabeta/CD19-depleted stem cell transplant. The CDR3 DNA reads TGTGCCAGCAGCTTCGAGACAGGGGCTAATGGAAACACCATATATTTT. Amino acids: CASSFETGANGNTIYF. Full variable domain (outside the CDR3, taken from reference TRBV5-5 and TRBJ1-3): DAGVTQSPTHLIKTRGQQVTLRCSPISGHKSVSWYQQVLGQGPQFIFQYYEKEERGRGNFPDRFSARQFPNYSSELNVNALLLGDSALYLCASSFETGANGNTIYFGEGSWLTVV.